The source of this TCR beta chain is a study of shared clonotypes between healthy human individuals. Whole-study findings and limits: Naive CD4 clonotypes were shared across a handful of donors at 4.5% to 6.5%.

Sorted-subset replicate PCRs used approximately 200 ng of genomic DNA. This amount corresponded to approximately 30,000 T cell genomes. Produced via immunoSEQ multiplex PCR; TCRdb's table is partial and in-frame only. The data contain approximately 600,000 clones, 85% to 95% of them seen just once; the ten biggest clones take up about 0.11%. In regard to this clone: Its antigen is undetermined.

CD45RO-negative cells were positively selected for CCR7, leaving out terminally differentiated effector memory CD45RA+ cells. Specimen: naive CD8+ T cells sorted from blood. This TCR came from a woman aged 25 to 39 in good health.

The CDR3 DNA follows: TGTGCCAGCACCCCGACGGTGAACACTGAAGCTTTCTTT. This gives the protein CASTPTVNTEAFF. V is TRBV2 and J is TRBJ1-1; D uncertain. Germline V CDR1 and CDR2: SNHLY, FYNNEI. This CDR3 is built from 13 residues. V lost 7 bases to trimming and J lost 0 bases, with 9 bases between them.